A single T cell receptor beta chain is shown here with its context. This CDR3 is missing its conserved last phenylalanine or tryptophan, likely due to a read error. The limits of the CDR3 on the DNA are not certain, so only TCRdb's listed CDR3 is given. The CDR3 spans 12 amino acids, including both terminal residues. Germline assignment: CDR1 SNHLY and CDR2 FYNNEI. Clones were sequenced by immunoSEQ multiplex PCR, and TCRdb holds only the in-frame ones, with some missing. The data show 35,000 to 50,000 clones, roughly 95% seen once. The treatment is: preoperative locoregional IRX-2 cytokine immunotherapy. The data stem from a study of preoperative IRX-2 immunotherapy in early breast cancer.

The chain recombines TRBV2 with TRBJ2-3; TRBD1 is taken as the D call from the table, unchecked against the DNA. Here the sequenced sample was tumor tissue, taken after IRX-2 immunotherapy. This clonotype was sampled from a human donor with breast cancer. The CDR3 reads CASSEARQTGEV.